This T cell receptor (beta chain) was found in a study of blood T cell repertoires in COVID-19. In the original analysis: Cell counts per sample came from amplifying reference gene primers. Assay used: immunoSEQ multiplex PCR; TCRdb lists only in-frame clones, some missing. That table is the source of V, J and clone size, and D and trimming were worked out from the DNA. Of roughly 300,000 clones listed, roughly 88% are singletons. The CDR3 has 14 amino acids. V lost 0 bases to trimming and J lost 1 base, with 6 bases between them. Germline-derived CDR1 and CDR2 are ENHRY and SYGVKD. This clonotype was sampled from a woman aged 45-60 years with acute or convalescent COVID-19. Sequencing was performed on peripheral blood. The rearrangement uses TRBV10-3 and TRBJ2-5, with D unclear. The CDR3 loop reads CAISESSVQETQYF. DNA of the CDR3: TGTGCCATCAGTGAGTCGTCGGTCCAAGAGACCCAGTACTTC.